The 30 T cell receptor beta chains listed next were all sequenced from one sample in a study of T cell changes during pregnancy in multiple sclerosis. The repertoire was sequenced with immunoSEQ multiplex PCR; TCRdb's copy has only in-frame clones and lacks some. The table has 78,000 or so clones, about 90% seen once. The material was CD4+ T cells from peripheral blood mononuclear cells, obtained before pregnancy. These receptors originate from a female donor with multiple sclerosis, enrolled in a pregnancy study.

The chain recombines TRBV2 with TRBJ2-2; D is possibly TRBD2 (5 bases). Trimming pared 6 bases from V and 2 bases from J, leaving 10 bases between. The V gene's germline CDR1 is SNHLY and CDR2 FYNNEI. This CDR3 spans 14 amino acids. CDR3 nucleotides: TGTGCCAGCAGGCGCGGAGGAAACACCGGGGAGCTGTTTTTT. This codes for CASRRGGNTGELFF. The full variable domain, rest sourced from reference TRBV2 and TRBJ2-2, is EPEVTQTPSHQVTQMGQEVILRCVPISNHLYFYWYRQILGQKVEFLVSFYNNEISEKSEIFDDQFSVERPDGSNFTLKIRSTKLEDSAMYFCASRRGGNTGELFFGEGSRLTVL.

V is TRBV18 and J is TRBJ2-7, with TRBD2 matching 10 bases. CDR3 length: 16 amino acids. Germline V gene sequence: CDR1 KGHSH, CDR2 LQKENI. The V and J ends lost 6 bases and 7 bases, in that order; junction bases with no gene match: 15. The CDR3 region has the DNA TGTGCCAGCTCTGGGTCTAGCGGGAGAATTTCGGGGGAGCAGTACTTC. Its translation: CASSGSSGRISGEQYF.

The CDR3 loop reads CASSFSGSGETQYF. The CDR3 coding sequence is TGCGCCAGCAGCTTCAGCGGGAGCGGTGAGACCCAGTACTTC. The chain recombines TRBV5-1 with TRBJ2-5; 8 bases map to TRBD2. Germline-derived CDR1 and CDR2 are SGHRS and YFSETQ. V dropped 2 bases and J dropped 5; count of bases not matched to a gene: 5. This CDR3 is built from 14 residues.

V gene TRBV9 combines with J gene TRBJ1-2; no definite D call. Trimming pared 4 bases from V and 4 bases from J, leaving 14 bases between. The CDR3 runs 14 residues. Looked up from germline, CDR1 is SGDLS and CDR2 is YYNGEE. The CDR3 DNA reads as TGTGCCAGCAGCATCGGACTACAGCTCTATGGCTACACCTTC. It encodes CASSIGLQLYGYTF.

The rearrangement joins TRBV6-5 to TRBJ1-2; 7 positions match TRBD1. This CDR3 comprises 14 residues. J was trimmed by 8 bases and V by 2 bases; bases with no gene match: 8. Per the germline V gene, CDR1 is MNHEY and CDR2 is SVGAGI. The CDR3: CASSYVGQFGGYTF. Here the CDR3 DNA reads TGTGCCAGCAGTTACGTGGGACAGTTTGGAGGCTACACCTTC.

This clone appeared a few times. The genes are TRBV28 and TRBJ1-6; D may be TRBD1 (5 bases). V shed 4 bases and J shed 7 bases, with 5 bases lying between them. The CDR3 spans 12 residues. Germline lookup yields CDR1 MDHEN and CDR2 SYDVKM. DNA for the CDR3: TGTGCCAGCAGTTACAGGAATTCACCCCTCCACTTT. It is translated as CASSYRNSPLHF.

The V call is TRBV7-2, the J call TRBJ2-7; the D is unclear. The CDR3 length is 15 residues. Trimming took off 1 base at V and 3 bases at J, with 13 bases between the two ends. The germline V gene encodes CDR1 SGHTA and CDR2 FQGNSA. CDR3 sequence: CASSLVIGGNYEQYF. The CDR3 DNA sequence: TGTGCCAGCAGCTTAGTTATAGGCGGAAACTACGAGCAGTACTTC.

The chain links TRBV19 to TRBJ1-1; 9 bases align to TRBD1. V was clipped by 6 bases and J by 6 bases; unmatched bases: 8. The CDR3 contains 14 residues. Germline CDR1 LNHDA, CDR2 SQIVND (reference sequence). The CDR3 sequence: CASRGDRANPEAFF. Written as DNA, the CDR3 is TGTGCCAGTAGGGGGGACAGGGCTAATCCTGAAGCTTTCTTT.

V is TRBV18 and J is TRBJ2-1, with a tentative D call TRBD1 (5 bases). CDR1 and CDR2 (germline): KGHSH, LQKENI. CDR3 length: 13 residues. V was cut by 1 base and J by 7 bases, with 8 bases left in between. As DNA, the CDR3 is TGTGCCAGCTCACCACAGGGGTGGAATGAGCAGTTCTTC. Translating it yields CASSPQGWNEQFF.

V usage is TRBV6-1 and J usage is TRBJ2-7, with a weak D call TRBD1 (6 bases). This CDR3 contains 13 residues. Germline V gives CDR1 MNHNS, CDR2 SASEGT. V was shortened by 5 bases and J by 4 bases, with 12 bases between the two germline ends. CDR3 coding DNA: TGTGCCAGCAGTTCTCGACAGGCGTACGAGCAGTACTTC. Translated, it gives CASSSRQAYEQYF.

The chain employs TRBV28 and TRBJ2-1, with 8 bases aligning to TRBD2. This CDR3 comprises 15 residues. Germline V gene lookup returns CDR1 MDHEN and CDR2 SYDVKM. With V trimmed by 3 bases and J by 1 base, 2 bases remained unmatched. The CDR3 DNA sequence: TGTGCCAGCAGTTTCCGGGGGGGGTCCTACAATGAGCAGTTCTTC. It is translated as CASSFRGGSYNEQFF. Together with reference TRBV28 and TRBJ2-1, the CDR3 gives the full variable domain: DVKVTQSSRYLVKRTGEKVFLECVQDMDHENMFWYRQDPGLGLRLIYFSYDVKMKEKGDIPEGYSVSREKKERFSLILESASTNQTSMYLCASSFRGGSYNEQFFGPGTRLTVL.

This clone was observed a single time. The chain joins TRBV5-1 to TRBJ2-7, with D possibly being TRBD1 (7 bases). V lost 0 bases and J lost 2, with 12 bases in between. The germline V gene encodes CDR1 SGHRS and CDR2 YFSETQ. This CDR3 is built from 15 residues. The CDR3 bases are TGCGCCAGCAGCTTGGTTCAGGGGGGAACCTACGAGCAGTACTTC. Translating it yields CASSLVQGGTYEQYF.

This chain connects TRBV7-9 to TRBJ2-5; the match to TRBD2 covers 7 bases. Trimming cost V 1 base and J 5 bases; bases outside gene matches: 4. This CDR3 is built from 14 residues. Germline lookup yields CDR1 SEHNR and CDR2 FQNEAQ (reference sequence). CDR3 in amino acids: CASSLGLAKETQYF. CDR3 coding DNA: TGTGCCAGCAGCTTAGGACTAGCCAAGGAGACCCAGTACTTC. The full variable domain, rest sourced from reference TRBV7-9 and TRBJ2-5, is DTGVSQNPRHKITKRGQNVTFRCDPISEHNRLYWYRQTLGQGPEFLTYFQNEAQLEKSRLLSDRFSAERPKGSFSTLEIQRTEQGDSAMYLCASSLGLAKETQYFGPGTRLLVL.

CDR3 DNA: TGTGCCAGTAGTCCCAGGACAGGGTATGTGGAGACCCAGTACTTC. Translation: CASSPRTGYVETQYF. V gene TRBV19 combines with J gene TRBJ2-5, with 8 bases lining up with TRBD1. Unmatched junction bases numbered 10, after V lost 5 bases and J lost 5 bases. Germline values: CDR1 LNHDA, CDR2 SQIVND (reference sequence). CDR3 length equals 15 residues. The complete variable domain, with remaining parts taken from reference TRBV19 and TRBJ2-5, reads DGGITQSPKYLFRKEGQNVTLSCEQNLNHDAMYWYRQDPGQGLRLIYYSQIVNDFQKGDIAEGYSVSREKKESFPLTVTSAQKNPTAFYLCASSPRTGYVETQYFGPGTRLLVL.

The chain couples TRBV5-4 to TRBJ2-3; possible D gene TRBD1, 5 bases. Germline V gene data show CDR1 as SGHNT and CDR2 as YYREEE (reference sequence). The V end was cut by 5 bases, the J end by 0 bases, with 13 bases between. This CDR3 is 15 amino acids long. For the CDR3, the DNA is TGTGCCAGCAGACGTACAGGTTCTAGCACAGATACGCAGTATTTT. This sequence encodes CASRRTGSSTDTQYF.

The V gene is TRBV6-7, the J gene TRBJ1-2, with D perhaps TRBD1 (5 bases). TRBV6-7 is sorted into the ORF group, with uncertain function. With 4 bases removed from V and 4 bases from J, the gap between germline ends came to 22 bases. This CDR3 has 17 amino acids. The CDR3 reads CASSCSRGGNVRYGYTF. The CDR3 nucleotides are TGTGCCAGCAGTTGTTCCCGGGGGGGGAATGTCCGCTATGGCTACACCTTC.

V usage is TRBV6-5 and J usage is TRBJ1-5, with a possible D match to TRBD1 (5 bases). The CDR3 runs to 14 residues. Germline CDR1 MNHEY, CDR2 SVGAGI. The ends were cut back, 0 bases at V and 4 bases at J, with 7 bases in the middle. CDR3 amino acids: CASSYSQENQPQHF. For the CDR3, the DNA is TGTGCCAGCAGTTACTCACAGGAGAATCAGCCCCAGCATTTT.

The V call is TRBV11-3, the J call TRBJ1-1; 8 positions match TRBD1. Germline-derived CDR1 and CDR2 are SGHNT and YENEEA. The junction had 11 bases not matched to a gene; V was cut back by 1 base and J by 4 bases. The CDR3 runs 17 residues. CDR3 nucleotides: TGTGCCAGCAGCTTAGGTGACAGGGGAGTCGGGAGCACTGAAGCTTTCTTT. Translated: CASSLGDRGVGSTEAFF.

The CDR3 sequence: CASSLLGGTYNEQFF. In nucleotides, the CDR3 is TGTGCCAGCAGTTTATTGGGGGGAACCTACAATGAGCAGTTCTTC. This chain connects TRBV28 to TRBJ2-1; D is perhaps TRBD2 (6 bases). The germline V gene encodes CDR1 MDHEN and CDR2 SYDVKM. The CDR3 totals 15 residues. Trimming shortened V by 1 base and J by 2 bases, and 9 bases separated the two germline ends.

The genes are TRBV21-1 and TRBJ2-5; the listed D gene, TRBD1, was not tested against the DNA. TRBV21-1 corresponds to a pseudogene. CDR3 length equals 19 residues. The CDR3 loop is CASSKNGHLPGHVLVTQYF. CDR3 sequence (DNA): TGTGCCAGCAGCAAAAACGGGCACCTCCCGGGACATGTATTAGTGACCCAGTACTTC.

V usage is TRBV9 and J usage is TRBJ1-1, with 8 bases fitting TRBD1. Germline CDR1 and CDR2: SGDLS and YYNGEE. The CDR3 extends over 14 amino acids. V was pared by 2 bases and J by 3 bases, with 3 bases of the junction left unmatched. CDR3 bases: TGTGCCAGCAGCGTCGGACAGGGTCACACTGAAGCTTTCTTT. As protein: CASSVGQGHTEAFF.

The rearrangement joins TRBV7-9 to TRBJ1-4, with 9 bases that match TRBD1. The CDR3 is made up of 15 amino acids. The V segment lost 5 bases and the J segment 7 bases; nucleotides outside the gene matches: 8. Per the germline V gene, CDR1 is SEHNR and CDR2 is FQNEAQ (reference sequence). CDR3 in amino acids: CASSATGGFGEKLFF. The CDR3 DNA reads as TGTGCCAGCAGCGCAACAGGGGGCTTTGGTGAAAAACTGTTTTTT.

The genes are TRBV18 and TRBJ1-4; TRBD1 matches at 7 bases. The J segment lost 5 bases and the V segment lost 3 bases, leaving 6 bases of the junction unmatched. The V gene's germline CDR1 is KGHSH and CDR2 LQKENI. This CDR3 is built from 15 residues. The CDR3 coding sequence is TGTGCCAGCTCACCTAAGGGACAGCCAAATGAAAAACTGTTTTTT. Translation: CASSPKGQPNEKLFF.

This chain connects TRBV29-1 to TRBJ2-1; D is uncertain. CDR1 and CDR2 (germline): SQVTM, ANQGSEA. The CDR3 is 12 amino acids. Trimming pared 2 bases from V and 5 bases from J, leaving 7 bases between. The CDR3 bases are TGCAGCGTTGAATCCCTTAACAATGAGCAGTTCTTC. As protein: CSVESLNNEQFF.

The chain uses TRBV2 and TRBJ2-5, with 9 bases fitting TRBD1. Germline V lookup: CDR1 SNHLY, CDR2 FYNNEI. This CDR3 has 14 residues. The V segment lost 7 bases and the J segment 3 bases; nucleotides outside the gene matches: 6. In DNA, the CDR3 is TGTGCCAGCAAATCCGGGACAGGGAAAGAGACCCAGTACTTC. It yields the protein CASKSGTGKETQYF.

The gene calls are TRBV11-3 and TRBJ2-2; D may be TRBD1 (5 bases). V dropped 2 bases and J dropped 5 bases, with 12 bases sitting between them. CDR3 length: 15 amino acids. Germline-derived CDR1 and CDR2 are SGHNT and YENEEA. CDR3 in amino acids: CASSLSRALTGELFF. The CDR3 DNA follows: TGTGCCAGCAGCTTAAGCAGGGCCCTAACCGGGGAGCTGTTTTTT.

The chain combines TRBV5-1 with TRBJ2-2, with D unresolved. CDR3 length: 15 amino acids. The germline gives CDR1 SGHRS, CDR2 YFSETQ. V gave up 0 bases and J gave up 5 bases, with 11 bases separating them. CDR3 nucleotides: TGCGCCAGCAGCTTGGGGTCGGGTTATACCGGGGAGCTGTTTTTT. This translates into CASSLGSGYTGELFF.

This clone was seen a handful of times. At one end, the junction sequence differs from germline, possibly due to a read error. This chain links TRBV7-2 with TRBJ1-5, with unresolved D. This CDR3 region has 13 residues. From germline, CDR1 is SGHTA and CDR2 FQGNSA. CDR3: CASSLGPSQAQHF. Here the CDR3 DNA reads TGTGCCAGCAGCTTGGGCCCCAGTCAGGCCCAGCATTTT.

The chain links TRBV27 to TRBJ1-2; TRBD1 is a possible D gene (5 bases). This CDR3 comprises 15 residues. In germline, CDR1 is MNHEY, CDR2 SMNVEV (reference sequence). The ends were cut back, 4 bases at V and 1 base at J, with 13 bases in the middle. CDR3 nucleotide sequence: TGTGCCAGCAGTTCCCGACAGACTCTTAACTATGGCTACACCTTC. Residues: CASSSRQTLNYGYTF.

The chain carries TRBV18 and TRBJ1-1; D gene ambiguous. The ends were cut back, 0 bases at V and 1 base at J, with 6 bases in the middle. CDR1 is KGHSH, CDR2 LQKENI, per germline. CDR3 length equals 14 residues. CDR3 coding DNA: TGTGCCAGCTCACCACCGAGTAGGAACACTGAAGCTTTCTTT. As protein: CASSPPSRNTEAFF.